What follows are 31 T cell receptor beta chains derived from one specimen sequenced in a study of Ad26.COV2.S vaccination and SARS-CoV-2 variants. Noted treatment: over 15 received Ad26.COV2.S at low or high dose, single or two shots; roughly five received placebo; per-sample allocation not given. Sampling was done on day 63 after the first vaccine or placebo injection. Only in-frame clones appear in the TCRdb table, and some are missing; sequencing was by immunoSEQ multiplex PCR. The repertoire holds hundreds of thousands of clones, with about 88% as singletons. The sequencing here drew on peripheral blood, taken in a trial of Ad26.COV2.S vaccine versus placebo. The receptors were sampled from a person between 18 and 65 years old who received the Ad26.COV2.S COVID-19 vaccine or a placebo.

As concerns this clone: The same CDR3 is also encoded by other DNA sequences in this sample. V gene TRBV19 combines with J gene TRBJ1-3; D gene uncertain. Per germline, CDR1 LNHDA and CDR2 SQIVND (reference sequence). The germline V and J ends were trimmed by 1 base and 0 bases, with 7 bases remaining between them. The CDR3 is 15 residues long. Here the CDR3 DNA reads TGTGCCAGTAGTATAGGAGGCAGCTCTGGAAACACCATATATTTT. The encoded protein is CASSIGGSSGNTIYF.

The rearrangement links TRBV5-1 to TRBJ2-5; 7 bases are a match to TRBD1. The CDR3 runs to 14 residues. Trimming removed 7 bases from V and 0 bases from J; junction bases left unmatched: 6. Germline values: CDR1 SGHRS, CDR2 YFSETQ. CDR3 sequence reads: CASWGQTDQETQYF. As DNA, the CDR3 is TGCGCCAGCTGGGGACAGACCGACCAAGAGACCCAGTACTTC.

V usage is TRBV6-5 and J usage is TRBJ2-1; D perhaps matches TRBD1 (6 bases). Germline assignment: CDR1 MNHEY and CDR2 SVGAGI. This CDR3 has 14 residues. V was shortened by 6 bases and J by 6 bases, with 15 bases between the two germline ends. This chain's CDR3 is CASRDPGHINEQFF. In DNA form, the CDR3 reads TGTGCCAGCAGGGACCCGGGACACATCAATGAGCAGTTCTTC.

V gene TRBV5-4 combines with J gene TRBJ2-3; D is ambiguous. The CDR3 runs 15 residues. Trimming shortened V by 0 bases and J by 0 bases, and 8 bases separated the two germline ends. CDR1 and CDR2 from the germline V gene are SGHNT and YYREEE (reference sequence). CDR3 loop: CASSLAQRSTDTQYF. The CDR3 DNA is TGTGCCAGCAGCTTGGCTCAGCGAAGCACAGATACGCAGTATTTT. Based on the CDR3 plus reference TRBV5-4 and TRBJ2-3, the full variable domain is ETGVTQSPTHLIKTRGQQVTLRCSSQSGHNTVSWYQQALGQGPQFIFQYYREEENGRGNFPPRFSGLQFPNYSSELNVNALELDDSALYLCASSLAQRSTDTQYFGPGTRLTVL.

Here the CDR3 reads CASSQEFLGQGAPEQYF. CDR3 DNA sequence: TGCGCCAGCAGCCAAGAATTCCTGGGACAGGGGGCGCCCGAGCAGTACTTC. This chain links TRBV4-3 with TRBJ2-7, with 12 bases lining up with TRBD1. The CDR3 loop spans 17 amino acids. Per germline, CDR1 LGHNA and CDR2 YSLEER. The V and J ends lost 0 bases and 6 bases, in that order; junction bases with no gene match: 9.

CDR3 sequence reads: CASSIEGGRGYTF. The CDR3 DNA is TGTGCCAGCAGCATAGAGGGGGGACGCGGCTACACCTTC. The chain employs TRBV7-2 and TRBJ1-2; D possibly corresponds to TRBD1 (6 bases). The CDR3 is 13 residues long. Deletions cut 5 bases from V and 8 bases from J, with 15 bases between. CDR1 SGHTA and CDR2 FQGNSA come from the germline V gene.

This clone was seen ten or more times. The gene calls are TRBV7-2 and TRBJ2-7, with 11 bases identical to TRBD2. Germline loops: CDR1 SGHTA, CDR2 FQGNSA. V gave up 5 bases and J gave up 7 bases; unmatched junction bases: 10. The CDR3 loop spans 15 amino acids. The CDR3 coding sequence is TGTGCCAGCAGCCAATTAGCGGGAGGGCCTCAAGAGCAGTACTTC. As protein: CASSQLAGGPQEQYF.

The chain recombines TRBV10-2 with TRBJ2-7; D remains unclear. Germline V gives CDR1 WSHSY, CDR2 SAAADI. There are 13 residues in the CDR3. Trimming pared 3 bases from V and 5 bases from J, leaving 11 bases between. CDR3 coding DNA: TGCGCCAGCAGTGATCCGATGGAGAACGAGCAGTACTTC. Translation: CASSDPMENEQYF.

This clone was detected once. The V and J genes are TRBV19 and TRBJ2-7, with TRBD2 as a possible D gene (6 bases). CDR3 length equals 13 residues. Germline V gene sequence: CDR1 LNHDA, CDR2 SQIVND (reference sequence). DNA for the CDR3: TGTGCTTCGGCGGGGTGGCCTTCCTACGAGCAGTACTTC. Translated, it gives CASAGWPSYEQYF.

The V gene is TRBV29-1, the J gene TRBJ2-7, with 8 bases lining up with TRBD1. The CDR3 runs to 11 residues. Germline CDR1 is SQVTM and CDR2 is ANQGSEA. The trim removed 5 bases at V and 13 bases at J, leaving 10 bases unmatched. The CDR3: CSVFTGTGEYF. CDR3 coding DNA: TGCAGCGTTTTCACCGGGACAGGAGAATACTTC.

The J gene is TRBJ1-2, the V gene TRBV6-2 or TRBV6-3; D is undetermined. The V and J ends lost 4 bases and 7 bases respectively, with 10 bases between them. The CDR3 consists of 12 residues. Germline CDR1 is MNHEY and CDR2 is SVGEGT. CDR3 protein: CASSWWASGYTF. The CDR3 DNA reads TGTGCCAGCAGTTGGTGGGCTTCTGGCTACACCTTC.

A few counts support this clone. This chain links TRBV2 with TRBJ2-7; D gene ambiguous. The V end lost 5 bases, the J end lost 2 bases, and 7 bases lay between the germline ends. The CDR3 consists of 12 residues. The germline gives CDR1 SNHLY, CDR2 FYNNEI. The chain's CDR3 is CASSLTAYEQYF. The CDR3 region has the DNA TGTGCCAGCAGTTTAACAGCCTACGAGCAGTACTTC.

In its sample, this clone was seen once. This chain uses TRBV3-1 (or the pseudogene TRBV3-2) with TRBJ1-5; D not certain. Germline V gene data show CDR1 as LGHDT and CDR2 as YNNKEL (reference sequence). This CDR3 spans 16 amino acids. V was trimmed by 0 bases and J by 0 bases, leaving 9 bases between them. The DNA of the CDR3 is TGTGCCAGCAGCCAAGATCTTTACCCTAGCAATCAGCCCCAGCATTTT. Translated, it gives CASSQDLYPSNQPQHF.

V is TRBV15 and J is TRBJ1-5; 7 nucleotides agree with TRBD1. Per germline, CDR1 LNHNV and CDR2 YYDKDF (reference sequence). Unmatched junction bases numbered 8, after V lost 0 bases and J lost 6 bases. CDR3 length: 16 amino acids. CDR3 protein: CATSRDRTGGGQPQHF. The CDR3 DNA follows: TGTGCCACCAGCAGAGATAGGACAGGTGGGGGTCAGCCCCAGCATTTT.

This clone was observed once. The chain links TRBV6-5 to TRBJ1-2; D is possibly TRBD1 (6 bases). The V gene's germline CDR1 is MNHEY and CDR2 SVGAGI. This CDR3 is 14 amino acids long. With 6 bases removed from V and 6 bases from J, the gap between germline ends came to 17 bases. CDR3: CASSSGQGRDGYTF. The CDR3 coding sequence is TGTGCCAGCAGCTCGGGGCAGGGGAGGGATGGCTACACCTTC.

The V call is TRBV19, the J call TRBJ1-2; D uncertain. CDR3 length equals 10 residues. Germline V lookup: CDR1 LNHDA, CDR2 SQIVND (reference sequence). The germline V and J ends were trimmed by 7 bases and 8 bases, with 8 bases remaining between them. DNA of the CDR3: TGTGCCAGTAAATACTGGGGCTACACCTTC. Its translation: CASKYWGYTF.

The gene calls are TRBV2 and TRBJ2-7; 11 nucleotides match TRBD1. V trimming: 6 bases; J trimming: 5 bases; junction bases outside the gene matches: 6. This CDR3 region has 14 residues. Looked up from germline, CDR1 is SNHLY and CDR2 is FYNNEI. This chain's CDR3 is CASSRDRGRHEQYF. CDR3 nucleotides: TGTGCCAGCAGCCGGGACAGGGGGAGGCACGAGCAGTACTTC.

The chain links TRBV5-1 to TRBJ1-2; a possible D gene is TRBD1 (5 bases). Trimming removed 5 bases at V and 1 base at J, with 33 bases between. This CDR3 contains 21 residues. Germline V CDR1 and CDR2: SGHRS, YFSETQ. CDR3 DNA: TGCGCCAGCAGTCTAACCCTTTGGTCAGGGTTTCGAGGGGCTGGTAACTATGGCTACACCTTC. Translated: CASSLTLWSGFRGAGNYGYTF.

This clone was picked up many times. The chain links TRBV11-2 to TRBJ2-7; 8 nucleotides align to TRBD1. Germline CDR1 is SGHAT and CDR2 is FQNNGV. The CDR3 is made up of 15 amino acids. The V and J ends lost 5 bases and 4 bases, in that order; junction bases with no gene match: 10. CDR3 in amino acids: CASSEIRGRGYEQYF. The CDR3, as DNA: TGTGCCAGCAGCGAGATCAGGGGGCGAGGGTACGAGCAGTACTTC. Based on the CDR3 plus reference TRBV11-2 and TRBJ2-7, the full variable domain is EAGVAQSPRYKIIEKRQSVAFWCNPISGHATLYWYQQILGQGPKLLIQFQNNGVVDDSQLPKDRFSAERLKGVDSTLKIQPAKLEDSAVYLCASSEIRGRGYEQYFGPGTRLTVT.

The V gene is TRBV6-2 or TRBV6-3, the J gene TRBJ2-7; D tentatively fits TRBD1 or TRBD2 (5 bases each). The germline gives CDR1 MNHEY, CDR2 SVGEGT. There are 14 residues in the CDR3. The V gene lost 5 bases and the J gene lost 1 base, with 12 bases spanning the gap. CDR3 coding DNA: TGTGCCAGCAGTAGGGACGTCTTGTCCTACGAGCAGTACTTC. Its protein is CASSRDVLSYEQYF.

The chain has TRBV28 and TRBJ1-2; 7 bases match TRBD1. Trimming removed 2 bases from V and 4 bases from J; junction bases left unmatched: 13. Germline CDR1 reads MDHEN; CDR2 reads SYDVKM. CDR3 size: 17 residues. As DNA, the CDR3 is TGTGCCAGCAGTTTAGGCGGGATGAGGGGGCGAGGCTATGGCTACACCTTC. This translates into CASSLGGMRGRGYGYTF.

The CDR3 nucleotides are TGTGCCAGCAGCTTAGCCCCGGGAATCAGGCACAATGAGCAGTTCTTC. This encodes CASSLAPGIRHNEQFF. The V gene is TRBV7-9, the J gene TRBJ2-1; D possibly corresponds to TRBD2 (5 bases). V lost 0 bases and J 5 bases, leaving 14 bases between the germline ends. Germline V lookup: CDR1 SEHNR, CDR2 FQNEAQ (reference sequence). The CDR3 consists of 16 residues.

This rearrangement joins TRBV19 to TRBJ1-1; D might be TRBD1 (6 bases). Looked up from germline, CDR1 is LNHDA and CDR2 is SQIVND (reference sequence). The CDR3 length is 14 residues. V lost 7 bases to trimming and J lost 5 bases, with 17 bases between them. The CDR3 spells CASIQQGQGTEAFF. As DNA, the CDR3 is TGTGCCAGTATTCAGCAGGGGCAGGGGACTGAAGCTTTCTTT.

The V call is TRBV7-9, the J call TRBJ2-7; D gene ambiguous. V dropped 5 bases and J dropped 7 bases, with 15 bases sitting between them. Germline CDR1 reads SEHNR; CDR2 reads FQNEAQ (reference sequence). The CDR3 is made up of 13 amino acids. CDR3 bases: TGTGCCAGCAGCGCCCTGACCCGCGGAGAGCAGTACTTC. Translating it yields CASSALTRGEQYF.

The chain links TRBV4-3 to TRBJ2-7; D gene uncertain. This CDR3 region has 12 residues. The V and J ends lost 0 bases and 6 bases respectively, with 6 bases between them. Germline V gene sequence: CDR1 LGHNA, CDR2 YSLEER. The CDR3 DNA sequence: TGCGCCAGCAGCCAAGATGGGGTCGAGCAGTACTTC. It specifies CASSQDGVEQYF.

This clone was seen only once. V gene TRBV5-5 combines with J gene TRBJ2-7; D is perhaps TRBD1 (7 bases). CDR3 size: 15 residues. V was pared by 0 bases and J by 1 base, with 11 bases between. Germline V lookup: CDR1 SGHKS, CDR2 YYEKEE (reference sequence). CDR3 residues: CASSLGSGGSYEQYF. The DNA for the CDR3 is TGTGCCAGCAGCTTGGGTTCAGGGGGGTCCTACGAGCAGTACTTC. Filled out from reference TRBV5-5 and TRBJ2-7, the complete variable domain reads DAGVTQSPTHLIKTRGQQVTLRCSPISGHKSVSWYQQVLGQGPQFIFQYYEKEERGRGNFPDRFSARQFPNYSSELNVNALLLGDSALYLCASSLGSGGSYEQYFGPGTRLTVT.

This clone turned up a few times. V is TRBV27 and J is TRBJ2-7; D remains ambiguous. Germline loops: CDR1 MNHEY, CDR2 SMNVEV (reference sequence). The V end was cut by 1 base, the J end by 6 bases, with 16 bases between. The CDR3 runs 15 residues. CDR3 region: CASSLFESRLGEQYF. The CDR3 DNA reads TGTGCCAGCAGTTTATTTGAGTCTCGCCTTGGCGAGCAGTACTTC.

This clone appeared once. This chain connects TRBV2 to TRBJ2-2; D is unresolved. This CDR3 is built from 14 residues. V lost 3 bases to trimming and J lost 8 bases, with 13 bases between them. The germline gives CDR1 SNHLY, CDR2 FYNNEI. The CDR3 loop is CASSDEIQSGELFF. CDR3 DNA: TGTGCCAGCAGTGATGAGATCCAGTCGGGGGAGCTGTTTTTT.

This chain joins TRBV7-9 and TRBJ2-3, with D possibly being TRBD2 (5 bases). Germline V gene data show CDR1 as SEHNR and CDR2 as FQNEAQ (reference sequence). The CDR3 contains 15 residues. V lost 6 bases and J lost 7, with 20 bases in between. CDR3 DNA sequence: TGTGCCAGCAGTCTCTCCACGCCGGGGAGTAATACGCAGTATTTT. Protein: CASSLSTPGSNTQYF. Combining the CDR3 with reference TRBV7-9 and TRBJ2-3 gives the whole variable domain DTGVSQNPRHKITKRGQNVTFRCDPISEHNRLYWYRQTLGQGPEFLTYFQNEAQLEKSRLLSDRFSAERPKGSFSTLEIQRTEQGDSAMYLCASSLSTPGSNTQYFGPGTRLTVL.

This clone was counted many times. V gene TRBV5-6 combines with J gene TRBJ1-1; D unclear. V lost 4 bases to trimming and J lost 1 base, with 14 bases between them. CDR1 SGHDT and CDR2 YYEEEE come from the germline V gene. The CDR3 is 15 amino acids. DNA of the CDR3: TGTGCCAGCAGCACCACAAAGGACGGGAACACTGAAGCTTTCTTT. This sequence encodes CASSTTKDGNTEAFF.

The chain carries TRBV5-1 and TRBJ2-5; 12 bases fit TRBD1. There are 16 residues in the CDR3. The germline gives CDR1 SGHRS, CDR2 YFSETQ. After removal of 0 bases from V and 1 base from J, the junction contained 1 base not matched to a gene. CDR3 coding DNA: TGCGCCAGCAGCTTGGAGGGACAGGGGGCCCAAGAGACCCAGTACTTC. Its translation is CASSLEGQGAQETQYF.